The 26 T cell receptor beta chains below all came from one sample that was sequenced in a study of blood T cell repertoires in COVID-19. Sequencing was performed with immunoSEQ multiplex PCR; in TCRdb, only in-frame clones are kept and a portion is missing. This sample has approximately 75,000 clones, with approximately 85% found just once. Sequencing was performed on peripheral blood. These receptors were collected from a man aged 45-60 years with acute or convalescent COVID-19.

V gene TRBV6-5 combines with J gene TRBJ2-2; the match to TRBD2 covers 9 bases. The germline V gene has CDR1 MNHEY and CDR2 SVGAGI. V shed 6 bases, J shed 2 bases, and the junction held 4 bases outside the gene matches. This CDR3 contains 15 residues. The CDR3 reads CASSLAGFNTGELFF. DNA of the CDR3: TGTGCCAGCAGCCTAGCGGGGTTTAACACCGGGGAGCTGTTTTTT.

The chain couples TRBV6-4 to TRBJ2-1; a possible D gene is TRBD2 (6 bases). This CDR3 contains 14 residues. Per germline, CDR1 MRHNA and CDR2 SNTAGT. V dropped 4 bases and J dropped 7 bases, with 14 bases sitting between them. DNA of the CDR3: TGTGCCAGCAGTGGAGAGACGGGAGTTAATGAGCAGTTCTTC. Protein: CASSGETGVNEQFF.

The V and J genes are TRBV7-3 and TRBJ1-1, with a weak D call TRBD1 (5 bases). The CDR3 runs to 13 residues. The V gene's germline CDR1 is SGHTA and CDR2 FQGTGA. V lost 5 bases to trimming and J lost 1 base, with 8 bases between them. The CDR3 DNA sequence: TGTGCCAGCAGCATTGGACAGAACACTGAAGCTTTCTTT. Translating it yields CASSIGQNTEAFF.

The chain couples TRBV7-6 to TRBJ2-1; maybe TRBD1 (6 bases). The CDR3 runs 16 residues. The ends were cut back, 5 bases at V and 1 base at J, with 15 bases in the middle. Germline CDR1 reads SGHVS; CDR2 reads FNYEAQ. This CDR3 is CASSPGAKGSYNEQFF. CDR3 nucleotides: TGTGCCAGCAGCCCAGGGGCTAAGGGTTCCTACAATGAGCAGTTCTTC. Variable domain in full (rest from reference TRBV7-6 and TRBJ2-1): GAGVSQSPRYKVTKRGQDVALRCDPISGHVSLYWYRQALGQGPEFLTYFNYEAQQDKSGLPNDRFSAERPEGSISTLTIQRTEQRDSAMYRCASSPGAKGSYNEQFFGPGTRLTVL.

This chain connects TRBV7-8 to TRBJ2-7; 10 bases align to TRBD1. This CDR3 contains 16 residues. Unmatched junction bases numbered 11, after V lost 5 bases and J lost 4 bases. Per the germline V gene, CDR1 is SGHVS and CDR2 is FQNEAQ. Here the CDR3 reads CASSAAPGQGNYEQYF. The CDR3 DNA follows: TGTGCCAGCAGCGCCGCCCCGGGACAGGGGAATTACGAGCAGTACTTC.

V gene TRBV2 combines with J gene TRBJ2-3; 10 nucleotides agree with TRBD1. J was trimmed by 0 bases and V by 4 bases; bases with no gene match: 4. CDR1 is SNHLY and CDR2 is FYNNEI in the germline V gene. This CDR3 has 16 amino acids. CDR3: CASSVGTGASTDTQYF. The CDR3 DNA reads as TGTGCCAGCAGTGTGGGGACAGGGGCCAGCACAGATACGCAGTATTTT.

V is TRBV19 and J is TRBJ2-2; D unresolved. The CDR3 runs to 13 residues. Trimming shortened V by 3 bases and J by 6 bases, and 8 bases separated the two germline ends. Looked up from germline, CDR1 is LNHDA and CDR2 is SQIVND (reference sequence). The CDR3 DNA sequence: TGTGCCAGTAGTATTGGTGGCTCCGGGGAGCTGTTTTTT. Encoded protein: CASSIGGSGELFF.

The chain carries TRBV11-2 and TRBJ2-2; unclear D gene. V lost 0 bases and J 1 base, leaving 9 bases between the germline ends. The CDR3 has 16 residues. CDR1 SGHAT and CDR2 FQNNGV come from the germline V gene. In DNA form, the CDR3 reads TGTGCCAGCAGCTTAGATGTAAAGAGGAACACCGGGGAGCTGTTTTTT. It yields the protein CASSLDVKRNTGELFF.

V and J are TRBV6-5 and TRBJ2-3; TRBD1 agrees at 7 bases. V dropped 8 bases and J dropped 4; count of bases not matched to a gene: 3. The CDR3 totals 12 residues. From germline, CDR1 is MNHEY and CDR2 SVGAGI. CDR3 sequence: CASGTVSDTQYF. The CDR3 nucleotides are TGTGCCAGCGGGACAGTGTCAGATACGCAGTATTTT.

V is TRBV7-9 and J is TRBJ2-7, with 9 bases that match TRBD2. CDR3 length: 18 residues. Trimming removed 3 bases from V and 0 bases from J; junction bases left unmatched: 12. Germline CDR1 reads SEHNR; CDR2 reads FQNEAQ (reference sequence). The CDR3 DNA follows: TGTGCCAGCAGCTTGCCGCGGGGGGGTATTCACGCCTCCTACGAGCAGTACTTC. As protein: CASSLPRGGIHASYEQYF.

In this sample, this clone turned up once. The V gene is TRBV5-1, the J gene TRBJ2-7, with TRBD2 as a possible D gene (6 bases). Trimming removed 4 bases from V and 4 bases from J, with 18 bases in between. This CDR3 is built from 15 residues. The V gene's germline CDR1 is SGHRS and CDR2 YFSETQ. In nucleotides, the CDR3 is TGCGCCAGCAGCCCCGTAGGAGGGGTTGGGTACGAGCAGTACTTC. Translation gives CASSPVGGVGYEQYF.

The chain is built from TRBV12-3 or TRBV12-4 and TRBJ1-2; D remains unclear. V lost 6 bases and J 4 bases, leaving 12 bases between the germline ends. The length of the CDR3 is 13 residues. For the CDR3, the DNA is TGTGCCAGCAGCGGACTTGGTACCTATGGCTACACCTTC. Its protein is CASSGLGTYGYTF.

The V and J genes are TRBV5-1 and TRBJ1-5; D ambiguous. Per the germline V gene, CDR1 is SGHRS and CDR2 is YFSETQ. This CDR3 has 14 amino acids. Trimming took off 4 bases at V and 1 base at J, with 9 bases between the two ends. DNA for the CDR3: TGCGCCAGCAGCGCGGGAGTGAGCAATCAGCCCCAGCATTTT. Its protein is CASSAGVSNQPQHF.

This clone was recorded once. V and J are TRBV6-5 and TRBJ1-2, with D possibly matching TRBD1 (6 bases). There are 13 residues in the CDR3. Germline-derived CDR1 and CDR2 are MNHEY and SVGAGI. V was pared by 2 bases and J by 3 bases, with 7 bases between. The CDR3 here is CASSYGGDYGYTF. The CDR3 bases are TGTGCCAGCAGTTACGGGGGCGACTATGGCTACACCTTC.

The chain has TRBV3-1 (or the pseudogene TRBV3-2) and TRBJ2-5; D is perhaps TRBD2 (5 bases). CDR1 and CDR2 from the germline V gene are LGHDT and YNNKEL (reference sequence). The CDR3 runs to 15 residues. The V end was cut by 0 bases, the J end by 1 base, with 9 bases between. Written as DNA, the CDR3 is TGTGCCAGCAGCCAAGATCCGGGGTTCCAAGAGACCCAGTACTTC. Protein: CASSQDPGFQETQYF.

DNA for the CDR3: TGTGCCAGCAGCTTAGGGGTGACAAGCACAGATACGCAGTATTTT. Amino acid sequence: CASSLGVTSTDTQYF. The rearrangement links TRBV7-6 to TRBJ2-3; no clear D. The CDR3 is 15 amino acids. Germline CDR1 SGHVS, CDR2 FNYEAQ. Trimming removed 1 base at V and 0 bases at J, with 8 bases between. Full variable domain (missing parts from reference TRBV7-6 and TRBJ2-3): GAGVSQSPRYKVTKRGQDVALRCDPISGHVSLYWYRQALGQGPEFLTYFNYEAQQDKSGLPNDRFSAERPEGSISTLTIQRTEQRDSAMYRCASSLGVTSTDTQYFGPGTRLTVL.

V and J are TRBV28 and TRBJ2-7; a possible D gene is TRBD2 (5 bases). Germline CDR1 and CDR2: MDHEN and SYDVKM. The CDR3 is 14 residues long. V lost 6 bases and J lost 1, with 13 bases in between. CDR3 bases: TGTGCCAGCAGCTCCTTTACGGGGTCCTACGAGCAGTACTTC. This translates into CASSSFTGSYEQYF.

The rearrangement joins TRBV6-5 to TRBJ2-1, with 8 bases matching TRBD2. From germline, CDR1 is MNHEY and CDR2 SVGAGI. This CDR3 comprises 13 residues. J lost 6 bases, V lost 6 bases, and 4 bases had no gene match. Written as DNA, the CDR3 is TGTGCCAGCAGGGTAGCGGGGTCCAATGAGCAGTTCTTC. Translation gives CASRVAGSNEQFF.

V gene TRBV3-1 (or the pseudogene TRBV3-2) combines with J gene TRBJ2-4; D not resolved. Germline CDR1 and CDR2: LGHDT and YNNKEL (reference sequence). Trimming took off 0 bases at V and 2 bases at J, with 8 bases between the two ends. This CDR3 has 15 residues. CDR3 protein: CASSQDLGTKNIQYF. The CDR3 nucleotides are TGTGCCAGCAGCCAAGATCTAGGTACCAAAAACATTCAGTACTTC.

The genes are TRBV3-1 (or the pseudogene TRBV3-2) and TRBJ1-5, with 8 positions matching TRBD1. V was clipped by 6 bases and J by 4 bases; unmatched bases: 2. Germline V gene sequence: CDR1 LGHDT, CDR2 YNNKEL (reference sequence). The CDR3 has 13 amino acids. The DNA for the CDR3 is TGTGCCAGCAGTAACAGGGGGAATCAGCCCCAGCATTTT. Translated: CASSNRGNQPQHF.

This chain uses TRBV19 with TRBJ2-5; TRBD1 matches at 9 bases. This CDR3 has 15 amino acids. Germline loops: CDR1 LNHDA, CDR2 SQIVND (reference sequence). The V and J ends lost 5 bases and 5 bases, in that order; junction bases with no gene match: 9. CDR3 nucleotides: TGTGCCAGTAGTTTCGGGACAGGGACGAGTGAGACCCAGTACTTC. This encodes CASSFGTGTSETQYF.

V gene TRBV11-2 combines with J gene TRBJ2-7, with TRBD2 identical over 11 bases. The germline V gene encodes CDR1 SGHAT and CDR2 FQNNGV. V shed 5 bases and J 3 bases; nucleotides not matched to a gene: 6. CDR3 length equals 15 residues. The CDR3 region has the DNA TGTGCCAGCAGCGCAGCTAGCGGGGGGCACTACGAGCAGTACTTC. Translated, it gives CASSAASGGHYEQYF.

The chain uses TRBV5-1 and TRBJ2-7, with 8 positions matching TRBD1. Germline CDR1 SGHRS, CDR2 YFSETQ. The V segment lost 0 bases and the J segment 4 bases; nucleotides outside the gene matches: 9. This CDR3 has 16 residues. DNA of the CDR3: TGCGCCAGCAGCTTGGCCCCCGGACAGGGTCCTTACGAGCAGTACTTC. Protein: CASSLAPGQGPYEQYF.

The chain couples TRBV10-3 to TRBJ2-7, with TRBD1 identical over 10 bases. CDR1 and CDR2 (germline): ENHRY, SYGVKD. The V segment lost 6 bases and the J segment 6 bases; nucleotides outside the gene matches: 8. The CDR3 consists of 14 residues. CDR3 sequence (DNA): TGTGCCATCAGGGAGGGACAGGGGTTTGCCGAGCAGTACTTC. Residues: CAIREGQGFAEQYF.

This rearrangement joins TRBV19 to TRBJ2-1; perhaps TRBD2 as D (8 bases). Trimming removed 5 bases from V and 8 bases from J, with 34 bases in between. CDR3 length: 20 residues. Germline CDR1 reads LNHDA; CDR2 reads SQIVND (reference sequence). The CDR3 bases are TGTGCCAGTAGTGCCCCCGAAAGGGGGCGATGGACGGGGGGGCCCTATGAGCAGTTCTTC. Translation: CASSAPERGRWTGGPYEQFF.

CDR3 coding DNA: TGTGCCAGCAGTCTCAATTCCTACGAGCAGTACTTC. This codes for CASSLNSYEQYF. The chain links TRBV6-6 to TRBJ2-7; D uncertain. Germline V gene data show CDR1 as MNHNY and CDR2 as SVGAGI (reference sequence). This CDR3 has 12 residues. V dropped 5 bases and J dropped 1 base, with 6 bases sitting between them.